The rows below give T cell receptor beta chains drawn from one sample of a study of blood T cell repertoires in COVID-19. Using immunoSEQ multiplex PCR, the repertoire was profiled, and TCRdb retains in-frame clones only, with some absent. The profile shows 200,000 to 300,000 clones, more than 75% of them singletons. The material sequenced was peripheral blood. The receptors shown here come from a woman aged 60 to 75 with COVID-19, enrolled during active disease. CDR3s include the opening cysteine and the closing phenylalanine or tryptophan. A D gene is named only where the DNA matches it firmly.

V gene	D gene	J gene	CDR3 protein
TRBV3-1/TRBV3-2	TRBD2	TRBJ2-3	CASSQGSSGRVDTQYF
TRBV28	TRBD1	TRBJ1-1	CASIQGAGVAFF
TRBV29-1	TRBD1	TRBJ2-7	CSVGRGLNEQYF
TRBV2	.	TRBJ2-3	CASSGGVGDTQYF
TRBV4-1	.	TRBJ2-7	CASSQDLRGMGDYEQYF
TRBV6-5	.	TRBJ2-3	CASSYSGRSTDTQYF
TRBV28	.	TRBJ1-5	CATRSGGQPQHF
TRBV19	.	TRBJ2-5	CASSFDRGETQYF
TRBV10-3	TRBD2	TRBJ2-1	CAISHTGTSGNSHNEQFF
TRBV6-5	.	TRBJ2-1	CASSLSRDTHSPQFF
TRBV5-6	.	TRBJ1-1	CASSLAGGTATEAFF
TRBV13	.	TRBJ1-2	CASSPPRTALLNYGYTF
TRBV30	TRBD2	TRBJ2-7	CAWKEIGIGGRAEQYF
TRBV29-1	.	TRBJ1-3	CSVVTSGNTIYF
TRBV5-8	TRBD2	TRBJ2-1	CASSSGTSGYNEQFF
TRBV5-4	TRBD1	TRBJ1-1	CASSPGTGAVTEAFF
TRBV4-1	TRBD2	TRBJ2-1	CASSQETSVYEQFF
TRBV5-4	TRBD1	TRBJ2-4	CASSPGTGTKNIQYF
TRBV19	.	TRBJ2-1	CATTSRVDEQFF
TRBV10-3	TRBD2	TRBJ2-1	CAIRLATSDEQFF
TRBV5-4	.	TRBJ2-2	CAFREAPSTGELFF
TRBV2	.	TRBJ2-1	CASSEGQGGGVQFF
TRBV20-1	.	TRBJ2-3	CSASTAGRDTQYF
TRBV19	TRBD1	TRBJ2-7	CASSGTGSYEQYF
TRBV28	TRBD1	TRBJ1-6	CASSFGTDDNSPLHF
TRBV30	TRBD1	TRBJ1-5	CAWSADRDQPQHF
TRBV19	.	TRBJ2-7	CASRETGSSYEQYF
TRBV30	TRBD1	TRBJ1-6	CACLLRTGDNSPLHF
TRBV6-5	TRBD2	TRBJ2-2	CASRELAGGTGELFF
TRBV6-5	.	TRBJ1-6	CASRQKRGSGSPLHF
TRBV10-2	.	TRBJ1-4	CASSATVRHTHEKLFF
TRBV18	.	TRBJ1-1	CASSPPRQYTEAFF
TRBV5-1	TRBD1	TRBJ1-4	CASSSGQGGLFEKLFF
TRBV27	TRBD1	TRBJ1-4	CASRGTGSSKLFF
TRBV7-9	TRBD2	TRBJ2-5	CASSSRAGLAGGETQYF
TRBV4-3	TRBD1	TRBJ1-1	CASSQGRGTEAFF
TRBV14	.	TRBJ2-3	CASSEYRICTDTQYF
TRBV6-2/TRBV6-3	.	TRBJ1-1	CASSYRGLGMNTEAFF
TRBV28	.	TRBJ1-2	CASTVTASYGYTF
TRBV19	TRBD1	TRBJ1-5	CASSIDAGTGMVRNQPQHF
TRBV6-1	.	TRBJ1-5	CASSEQSNQPQHF
TRBV7-2	TRBD1	TRBJ1-2	CASSVWSGTGGAGGYTF
TRBV19	TRBD2	TRBJ2-3	CASSTTFRAGGTDTQYF
TRBV6-8	TRBD1	TRBJ1-1	CASSRIDRGATEAFF
TRBV18	.	TRBJ2-7	CASSQTGRGEQYF
TRBV6-6	.	TRBJ1-4	CASSYGGEVFNEKLFF
TRBV15	TRBD1	TRBJ2-6	CATAIFEGASLTF
TRBV6-1	.	TRBJ1-1	CASSEWRDRTEAFF
TRBV10-3	TRBD2	TRBJ2-3	CAIRDPRGGASSSDTQYF
TRBV5-1	TRBD1	TRBJ1-2	CASSPGGTNYGYTF
TRBV7-2	.	TRBJ2-1	CASSLEGDTHNEQFF
TRBV11-3	TRBD1	TRBJ2-1	CASSLWTGSSVEQFF
TRBV7-9	TRBD2	TRBJ2-2	CASSFRTGGPGDTGELFF
TRBV5-5	.	TRBJ2-7	CASSFTGLYEQYF
TRBV3-1/TRBV3-2	.	TRBJ1-2	CASSQVRGGSSGYTF
TRBV4-3	TRBD2	TRBJ2-3	CASSQGSSGRAYTQYF
TRBV10-3	TRBD1	TRBJ1-1	CAISEHKDRGAFF